Sequencing of this T cell receptor (beta chain) was carried out in a study of beta chain features in type 1 diabetes. Study context: Age, gender and cell yields were alike across patients and healthy donors.

There was one heparinised blood draw per donor, averaging about 116 mL. The CDR3 extends over 12 amino acids. V was cut by 0 bases and J by 8 bases, with 3 bases left in between. In germline, CDR1 is SGDLS, CDR2 YYNGEE. Isolated RNA was reverse transcribed in full, so expressed TCRB transcripts were sequenced. The data were produced by immunoSEQ multiplex PCR, yet TCRdb's version contains in-frame clones alone and is incomplete. The data show 150,000 to 160,000 clones, 11% seen once. This clone was counted ten times or more. Its cognate antigen is unknown. Study outcomes and limitations: TCRB repertoires of naive, central memory and Treg cells appeared more similar among patients than among healthy donors. Shorter TCRB CDR3s, moderately but significantly so, were found in Type 1 diabetes patients in all four CD4+ subsets.

Source material: central memory CD4+ T cells from blood. The TCR comes from a man aged 18 to 29 in good health. The J gene is TRBJ1-6, the V gene TRBV9; D not resolved. CDR3 amino acids: CASSVGDSPLHF. The CDR3, as DNA: TGTGCCAGCAGCGTAGGGGATTCACCCCTCCACTTT.